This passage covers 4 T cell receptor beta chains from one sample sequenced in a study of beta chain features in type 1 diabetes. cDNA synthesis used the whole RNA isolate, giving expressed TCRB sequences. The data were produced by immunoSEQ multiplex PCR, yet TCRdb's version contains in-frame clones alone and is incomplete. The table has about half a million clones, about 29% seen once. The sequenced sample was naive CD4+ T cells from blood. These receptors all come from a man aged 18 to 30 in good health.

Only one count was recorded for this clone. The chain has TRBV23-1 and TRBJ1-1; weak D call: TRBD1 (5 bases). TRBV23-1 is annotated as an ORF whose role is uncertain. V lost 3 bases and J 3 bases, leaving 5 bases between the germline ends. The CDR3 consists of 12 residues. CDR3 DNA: TGCGCCAGCAGTCAGGGGGACACTGAAGCTTTCTTT. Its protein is CASSQGDTEAFF.

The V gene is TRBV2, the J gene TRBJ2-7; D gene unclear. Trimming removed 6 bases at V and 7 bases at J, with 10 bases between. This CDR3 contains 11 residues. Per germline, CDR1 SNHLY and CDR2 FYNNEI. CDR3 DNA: TGTGCCAGCAGGCGGTCGGATGAGCAGTACTTC. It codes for CASRRSDEQYF.

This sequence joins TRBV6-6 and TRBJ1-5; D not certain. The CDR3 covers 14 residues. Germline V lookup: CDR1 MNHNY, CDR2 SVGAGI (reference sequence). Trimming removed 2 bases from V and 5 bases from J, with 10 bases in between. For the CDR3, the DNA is TGTGCCAGCAGTTACGGCGTAGTTCATCAGCCCCAGCATTTT. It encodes CASSYGVVHQPQHF.

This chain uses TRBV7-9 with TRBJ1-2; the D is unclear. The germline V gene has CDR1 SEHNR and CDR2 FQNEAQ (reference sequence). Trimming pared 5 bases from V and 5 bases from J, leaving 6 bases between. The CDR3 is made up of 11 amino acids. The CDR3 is CASSPIYGYTF. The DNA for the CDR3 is TGTGCCAGCAGCCCCATATATGGCTACACCTTC. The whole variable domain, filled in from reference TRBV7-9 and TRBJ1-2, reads DTGVSQNPRHKITKRGQNVTFRCDPISEHNRLYWYRQTLGQGPEFLTYFQNEAQLEKSRLLSDRFSAERPKGSFSTLEIQRTEQGDSAMYLCASSPIYGYTFGSGTRLTVV.